This TCR beta chain was sequenced during a study of CD8 T cells in ankylosing spondylitis (dated 2017 in TCRdb). Describing the broader study: To find TCR variants linked to disease, the study profiled T cell receptor beta repertoires in ankylosing spondylitis patients and healthy donors. The full study cohort was made up of approximately 24 ankylosing spondylitis patients and about a hundred healthy donors. Peripheral blood was sampled, and synovial fluid was additionally collected from ankylosing spondylitis patients. What the research found in general, with its limitations: Blood from ankylosing spondylitis patients appeared to be characterized by a TCR beta motif made up of several highly homologous amino acid variants. The disease-linked clones had a CD8+ phenotype and were found at relatively low frequencies in peripheral blood. According to the report, matched synovial fluid samples from ankylosing spondylitis patients were significantly enriched for the disease-linked clones. Some motif variants were previously reported in synovial fluid and blood of reactive arthritis patients, suggesting common disease-initiation mechanisms.

There are many counts of this clonotype. The antigen this receptor binds is unknown. Per-base quality was not reported, and no clone a single base away is much larger than it. Sequencing used an Illumina HiSeq 2500. Quantitative 5'-RACE with molecular barcodes was the method used to prepare the TCR beta libraries. As for how the authors treated the data: A new computational method based on a probabilistic model of VDJ rearrangement was used to identify disease-linked TCR variants. In TCRdb, the public reads were trimmed at Q25 with fastp and aligned with MiXCR, with productive beta chains retained. Every distinct CDR3 protein forms one entry, paired with its most common genes and DNA. TCRdb's processing, not the authors' own work, is the source of the V and J calls. Recorded for this sample are roughly 440,000 distinct CDR3 sequences; 15% to 20% of them occurred a single time. The top ten constitute just over 1% of the sample.

CDR1 SGHRS and CDR2 YFSETQ were looked up in the germline V gene. There are 13 amino acids in the CDR3, from cysteine to phenylalanine inclusive. Only CDR3 DNA remains: 39 bases, in frame from the first base. The trim is 10 bases for V and 4 bases for J, with a gap of 15 bases between the germline ends. Input material: blood, either unsorted or a sorted T cell fraction (not recorded which). The sequence was collected from a male donor with ankylosing spondylitis. The chain uses TRBV5-1 and TRBJ1-5; no D gene can be assigned with confidence. The CDR3 reads CARKTPPNQPQHF. The nucleotide sequence reads as follows: TGCGCCCGGAAGACACCTCCTAATCAGCCCCAGCATTTT.